The 18 T cell receptor beta chains given below trace back to one sample, sequenced in a study of blood T cell repertoires in COVID-19. This table comes from immunoSEQ multiplex PCR, and its TCRdb copy is limited to in-frame clones, with some not included. The sample has some 46,000 clones; under 85% are singletons. Material for sequencing was peripheral blood. The receptors here all came from a man aged 55 to 70 with active COVID-19.

The rearrangement links TRBV27 to TRBJ1-5, with a weak D call TRBD1 (6 bases). Trimming removed 3 bases from V and 0 bases from J, with 12 bases in between. Per the germline V gene, CDR1 is MNHEY and CDR2 is SMNVEV (reference sequence). This CDR3 comprises 16 residues. In DNA form, the CDR3 reads TGTGCCAGCAGTTTGACTCAGGGGTATAGCAATCAGCCCCAGCATTTT. It codes for CASSLTQGYSNQPQHF.

V gene TRBV19 combines with J gene TRBJ2-3; 12 bases map to TRBD2. This CDR3 has 14 amino acids. V was pared by 8 bases and J by 0 bases, with 0 bases of the junction left unmatched. Germline V gene data show CDR1 as LNHDA and CDR2 as SQIVND (reference sequence). This CDR3 is CASGTSGSTDTQYF. The CDR3 DNA reads TGTGCCAGTGGGACTAGCGGGAGCACAGATACGCAGTATTTT.

This chain uses TRBV7-8 with TRBJ1-1; D not certain. CDR1 is SGHVS, CDR2 FQNEAQ, per germline. This CDR3 region has 14 residues. V lost 5 bases and J 1 base, leaving 11 bases between the germline ends. The CDR3 sequence: CASSHGLQNTEAFF. As DNA, the CDR3 is TGTGCCAGCAGCCATGGACTGCAGAACACTGAAGCTTTCTTT.

V is TRBV4-3 and J is TRBJ1-3; TRBD1 matches at 7 bases. The germline V gene encodes CDR1 LGHNA and CDR2 YSLEER. This CDR3 is 15 amino acids long. Unmatched junction bases numbered 6, after V lost 0 bases and J lost 7 bases. CDR3 bases: TGCGCCAGCAGCCAAGATCAGGGGGTTGATAACACCATATATTTT. This codes for CASSQDQGVDNTIYF.

The chain uses TRBV9 and TRBJ2-7, with TRBD1 matching 8 bases. CDR1 and CDR2 from the germline V gene are SGDLS and YYNGEE. This CDR3 comprises 15 residues. J lost 0 bases, V lost 3 bases, and 5 bases had no gene match. CDR3 residues: CASSAGTGLSYEQYF. As DNA, the CDR3 is TGTGCCAGCAGCGCCGGGACAGGACTCTCCTACGAGCAGTACTTC.

The chain carries TRBV13 and TRBJ2-7, with TRBD2 as a possible D gene (6 bases). CDR3 length equals 14 residues. V lost 5 bases and J lost 5, with 16 bases in between. Germline CDR1 is PRHDT and CDR2 is FYEKMQ (reference sequence). CDR3 sequence: CASSIRGSSHEQYF. The CDR3, as DNA: TGTGCCAGCAGCATCCGGGGGTCTTCCCACGAGCAGTACTTC.

The chain is built from TRBV27 and TRBJ2-1, with 7 bases fitting TRBD1. The germline CDR1 and CDR2 sequences are MNHEY and SMNVEV (reference sequence). With 4 bases clipped from V and 3 bases from J, the junction kept 6 bases outside the gene matches. The CDR3 has 15 amino acids. For the CDR3, the DNA is TGTGCCAGCAGTTACTTGACAGGGAACTACAATGAGCAGTTCTTC. Translating gives CASSYLTGNYNEQFF.

The V and J genes are TRBV7-3 and TRBJ1-2; no clear D gene. The germline V gene has CDR1 SGHTA and CDR2 FQGTGA. This CDR3 comprises 13 residues. V was clipped by 0 bases and J by 7 bases, with 9 bases between them. CDR3 sequence reads: CASSLTGSSGYTF. The CDR3, as DNA: TGTGCCAGCAGCTTAACCGGGTCGAGTGGCTACACCTTC.

The chain joins TRBV28 to TRBJ2-7, with 7 bases fitting TRBD2. The V segment lost 6 bases and the J segment 0 bases; nucleotides outside the gene matches: 8. Germline CDR1 and CDR2: MDHEN and SYDVKM. The length of the CDR3 is 15 residues. This CDR3 is CASRKAASGSYEQYF. In DNA, the CDR3 is TGTGCCAGCAGAAAAGCGGCTAGCGGCTCCTACGAGCAGTACTTC.

The gene calls are TRBV6-6 and TRBJ2-3; 14 bases align to TRBD2. CDR1 MNHNY and CDR2 SVGAGI come from the germline V gene (reference sequence). Losses at the gene ends were 5 bases for V and 0 bases for J; bases not matched to a gene: 4. This CDR3 comprises 17 residues. CDR3 nucleotides: TGTGCCAGCAGTCAGGGACTAGCGGGAGTTAGCACAGATACGCAGTATTTT. Translation: CASSQGLAGVSTDTQYF.

The chain links TRBV7-2 to TRBJ2-1; 7 bases line up with TRBD1. Germline lookup yields CDR1 SGHTA and CDR2 FQGNSA. The J segment lost 5 bases and the V segment lost 4 bases, leaving 8 bases of the junction unmatched. This CDR3 has 15 residues. The CDR3 here is CASSWTGTEHNEQFF. DNA for the CDR3: TGTGCCAGCAGCTGGACCGGGACAGAACACAATGAGCAGTTCTTC.

This sequence joins TRBV5-1 and TRBJ1-5; tentatively, D is TRBD1 (5 bases). This CDR3 contains 15 residues. From germline, CDR1 is SGHRS and CDR2 YFSETQ. Between the trimmed V and J ends, which lost 4 bases and 0 bases, there was a span of 11 bases. DNA of the CDR3: TGCGCCAGCAGCCCGTCGGGACTTAGCAATCAGCCCCAGCATTTT. The encoded protein is CASSPSGLSNQPQHF.

The gene calls are TRBV28 and TRBJ1-2; D unclear. This CDR3 spans 12 amino acids. Trimming removed 8 bases from V and 0 bases from J, with 7 bases in between. Germline loops: CDR1 MDHEN, CDR2 SYDVKM. CDR3 sequence (DNA): TGTGCCAGCTACAGCCCTAACTATGGCTACACCTTC. Its protein is CASYSPNYGYTF.

The chain recombines TRBV2 with TRBJ1-4; TRBD1 is a possible D gene (6 bases). Looked up from germline, CDR1 is SNHLY and CDR2 is FYNNEI. Between the trimmed V and J ends, which lost 9 bases and 7 bases, there was a span of 15 bases. The CDR3 has 13 residues. CDR3 protein: CASSYRDTEKLFF. The CDR3 DNA sequence: TGTGCCAGTAGCTACCGGGACACTGAAAAACTGTTTTTT. Supplemented by reference TRBV2 and TRBJ1-4, the full variable domain reads EPEVTQTPSHQVTQMGQEVILRCVPISNHLYFYWYRQILGQKVEFLVSFYNNEISEKSEIFDDQFSVERPDGSNFTLKIRSTKLEDSAMYFCASSYRDTEKLFFGSGTQLSVL.

The V gene is TRBV19, the J gene TRBJ1-1; maybe TRBD1 (6 bases). From germline, CDR1 is LNHDA and CDR2 SQIVND (reference sequence). The CDR3 loop spans 16 amino acids. Deletions cut 5 bases from V and 6 bases from J, with 22 bases between. CDR3 in DNA: TGTGCCAGTAGTTCCCCGTTGGGGGCCCCCGGCGCTGAAGCTTTCTTT. Translating gives CASSSPLGAPGAEAFF.

The chain combines TRBV2 with TRBJ2-3; 10 nucleotides match TRBD2. From germline, CDR1 is SNHLY and CDR2 FYNNEI. The ends lost 6 bases at V and 6 bases at J; junction bases unmatched: 12. This CDR3 region has 16 residues. The CDR3 nucleotides are TGTGCCAGCAGCCCCAGCGGGAGGGCCTGGAGCGATACGCAGTATTTT. Translation: CASSPSGRAWSDTQYF.

V and J are TRBV23-1 and TRBJ1-5; 8 bases align to TRBD1. TRBV23-1 qualifies as an ORF whose function is uncertain. J was trimmed by 1 base and V by 0 bases; bases with no gene match: 11. CDR3 length: 19 amino acids. CDR3 region: CASSQSPRKDRASNQPQHF. DNA of the CDR3: TGCGCCAGCAGTCAATCTCCCAGAAAGGACAGGGCGAGCAATCAGCCCCAGCATTTT.

There are a few counts of this clone. This rearrangement joins TRBV7-2 to TRBJ2-2; TRBD2 matches 7 bases. Germline CDR1 SGHTA, CDR2 FQGNSA. The CDR3 is made up of 15 amino acids. Germline trimming cut 1 base from V and 4 bases from J; bases unmatched to any gene: 3. The CDR3 region has the DNA TGTGCCAGCAGCTTAGTCGCGGGGGTCACCGGGGAGCTGTTTTTT. Protein: CASSLVAGVTGELFF.